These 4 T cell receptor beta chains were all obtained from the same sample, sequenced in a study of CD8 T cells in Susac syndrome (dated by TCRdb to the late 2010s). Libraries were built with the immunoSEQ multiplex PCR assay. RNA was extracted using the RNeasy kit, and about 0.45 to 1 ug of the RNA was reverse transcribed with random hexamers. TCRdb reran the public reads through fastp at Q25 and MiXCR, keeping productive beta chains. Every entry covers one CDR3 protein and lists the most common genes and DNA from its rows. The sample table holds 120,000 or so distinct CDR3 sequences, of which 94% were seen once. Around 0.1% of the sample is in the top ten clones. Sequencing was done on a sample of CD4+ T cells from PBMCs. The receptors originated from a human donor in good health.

DNA for the CDR3: TGTGCCTACGAGGAGATGTACGACACTGAAGCTTTCTTT. Its translation is CAYEEMYDTEAFF. This chain links TRBV30 with TRBJ1-1; D gene unclear. Per the germline V gene, CDR1 is GTSNPN and CDR2 is SVGIG (reference sequence). CDR3 length: 13 residues. V was cut by 7 bases and J by 3 bases, with 15 bases left in between.

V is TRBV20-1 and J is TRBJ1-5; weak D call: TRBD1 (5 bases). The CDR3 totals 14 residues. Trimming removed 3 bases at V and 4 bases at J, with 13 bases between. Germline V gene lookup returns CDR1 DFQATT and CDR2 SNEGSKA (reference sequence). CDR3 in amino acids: CSASSMGPNQPQHF. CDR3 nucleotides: TGCAGTGCTAGTAGTATGGGACCAAATCAGCCCCAGCATTTT.

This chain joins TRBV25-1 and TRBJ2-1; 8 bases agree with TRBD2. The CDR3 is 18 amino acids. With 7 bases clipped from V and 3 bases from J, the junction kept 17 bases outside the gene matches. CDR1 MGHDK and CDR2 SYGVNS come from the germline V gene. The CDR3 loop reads CASTKPGGTSGDYNEQFF. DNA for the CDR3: TGTGCCAGCACCAAACCCGGGGGTACTAGCGGAGACTACAATGAGCAGTTCTTC. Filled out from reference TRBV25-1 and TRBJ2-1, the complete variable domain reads EADIYQTPRYLVIGTGKKITLECSQTMGHDKMYWYQQDPGMELHLIHYSYGVNSTEKGDLSSESTVSRIRTEHFPLTLESARPSHTSQYLCASTKPGGTSGDYNEQFFGPGTRLTVL.

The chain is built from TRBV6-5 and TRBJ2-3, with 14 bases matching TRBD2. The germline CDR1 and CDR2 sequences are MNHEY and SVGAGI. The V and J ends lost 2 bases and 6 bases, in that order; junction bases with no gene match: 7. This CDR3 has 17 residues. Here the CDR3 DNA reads TGTGCCAGCAGTTACCTCGGACTAGCGGGAGGTATGGATACGCAGTATTTT. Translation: CASSYLGLAGGMDTQYF.